This passage covers 30 T cell receptor beta chains from one sample sequenced in a study of shared clonotypes between healthy human individuals. Profiled with immunoSEQ multiplex PCR; TCRdb holds only in-frame clones, not every one. The table has roughly 500,000 clones, 78% seen once. Material: PBMCs. These receptors were obtained from a woman between 40 and 50 years old in good health. Some clones in this sample may be carry-over from other donors' samples.

This chain uses TRBV11-2 with TRBJ1-2, with 10 bases fitting TRBD1. The CDR3 is 18 amino acids. Germline CDR1 SGHAT, CDR2 FQNNGV. Trimming took 4 bases from V and 1 from J; bases not matched to a gene: 12. CDR3 amino acids: CASSSSPGQGTLNYGYTF. In nucleotides, the CDR3 is TGTGCCAGCAGCTCGTCCCCGGGACAGGGGACCCTTAACTATGGCTACACCTTC.

V is TRBV5-1 and J is TRBJ2-7; D is possibly TRBD1 or TRBD2 (5 bases each). The CDR3 totals 14 residues. Germline V gene sequence: CDR1 SGHRS, CDR2 YFSETQ. V lost 4 bases to trimming and J lost 7 bases, with 18 bases between them. CDR3 sequence: CASSGATGAREQYF. In nucleotides, the CDR3 is TGCGCCAGCAGCGGCGCGACCGGGGCGAGGGAGCAGTACTTC.

This sequence joins TRBV27 and TRBJ2-2; TRBD1 matches 7 bases. Trimming removed 3 bases from V and 7 bases from J; junction bases left unmatched: 11. The CDR3 is made up of 16 amino acids. The germline gives CDR1 MNHEY, CDR2 SMNVEV (reference sequence). The CDR3: CASSFTGTANSGELFF. In DNA, the CDR3 is TGTGCCAGCAGTTTCACCGGGACAGCAAATAGCGGGGAGCTGTTTTTT.

V is TRBV27 and J is TRBJ2-5; no clear D. V lost 5 bases, J lost 5 bases, and 15 bases lay in between. Germline CDR1 is MNHEY and CDR2 is SMNVEV (reference sequence). The CDR3 is 14 residues long. The CDR3 DNA reads as TGTGCCAGCAGTCTCCTCGGTCAAGTGGAGACCCAGTACTTC. Encoded protein: CASSLLGQVETQYF.

Notes on this clone: The same CDR3 arises from other DNA sequences in this sample as well. The chain couples TRBV6-6 to TRBJ1-2, with D maybe TRBD1 (5 bases). Per the germline V gene, CDR1 is MNHNY and CDR2 is SVGAGI (reference sequence). V shed 7 bases and J shed 8 bases, with 17 bases lying between them. This CDR3 is built from 13 residues. CDR3 coding DNA: TGTGCCAGCACCTCCGGGACTCAAGGCGGCTACACCTTC. The encoded protein is CASTSGTQGGYTF.

The rearrangement uses TRBV11-2 and TRBJ2-3, with D maybe TRBD2 (6 bases). The CDR3 totals 14 residues. Trimming took 5 bases from V and 3 from J, leaving 12 bases between them. Germline-derived CDR1 and CDR2 are SGHAT and FQNNGV. Here the CDR3 DNA reads TGTGCCAGCAGCCCACGGGAGTGGACAGATACGCAGTATTTT. Protein product: CASSPREWTDTQYF.

The gene calls are TRBV9 and TRBJ2-7; 7 bases map to TRBD2. The CDR3 consists of 14 residues. Germline CDR1 is SGDLS and CDR2 is YYNGEE. The J segment lost 4 bases and the V segment lost 0 bases, leaving 4 bases of the junction unmatched. CDR3 sequence: CASSVGLAGYEQYF. Here the CDR3 DNA reads TGTGCCAGCAGCGTAGGACTAGCCGGGTACGAGCAGTACTTC.

The CDR3 region is CASSHDRGRLYGYTF. In DNA, the CDR3 is TGTGCCAGCAGCCATGACAGGGGGCGCCTCTATGGCTACACCTTC. The rearrangement links TRBV5-8 to TRBJ1-2, with 10 bases matching TRBD1. This CDR3 spans 15 amino acids. Germline V CDR1 and CDR2: SGHTS, YDEGEE. The trim removed 4 bases at V and 4 bases at J, leaving 7 bases unmatched.

The chain uses TRBV11-2 and TRBJ2-2; 11 bases map to TRBD2. This CDR3 region has 17 residues. Trimming took 5 bases from V and 5 from J; bases not matched to a gene: 10. Germline CDR1 reads SGHAT; CDR2 reads FQNNGV. The CDR3 sequence: CASSRTSGSGGTGELFF. DNA of the CDR3: TGTGCCAGCAGCCGTACTAGCGGGAGCGGCGGGACCGGGGAGCTGTTTTTT.

The chain is built from TRBV18 and TRBJ1-3; no definite D call. With 2 bases removed from V and 0 bases from J, the gap between germline ends came to 5 bases. Looked up from germline, CDR1 is KGHSH and CDR2 is LQKENI. The CDR3 consists of 14 residues. CDR3 nucleotides: TGTGCCAGCTCACCAGTGGACTCTGGAAACACCATATATTTT. Protein: CASSPVDSGNTIYF.

This clone was counted between two and nine times. The J gene is TRBJ1-2, the V gene TRBV5-1; D remains unclear. This CDR3 has 13 residues. V was pared by 0 bases and J by 8 bases, with 11 bases between. CDR1 is SGHRS and CDR2 is YFSETQ in the germline V gene. CDR3 DNA: TGCGCCAGCAGCTTGGGAACAGTGGTGGGCTACACCTTC. This sequence encodes CASSLGTVVGYTF.

J is TRBJ2-2 and V is TRBV4-1; 8 nucleotides line up with TRBD2. The CDR3 spans 14 residues. V was pared by 5 bases and J by 7 bases, with 6 bases of the junction left unmatched. Germline values: CDR1 MGHRA, CDR2 YSYEKL. For the CDR3, the DNA is TGCGCCAGCAGCGCCCCTAGCGGGCTCGGGGAGCTGTTTTTT. It codes for CASSAPSGLGELFF.

In this sample, this clone turned up many times. CDR3 sequence reads: CSGTSFGETQYF. In DNA, the CDR3 is TGCAGCGGGACTAGCTTTGGAGAGACCCAGTACTTC. The chain links TRBV29-1 to TRBJ2-5; 8 bases line up with TRBD2. The CDR3 has 12 residues. With V trimmed by 7 bases and J by 4 bases, 5 bases remained unmatched. CDR1 SQVTM and CDR2 ANQGSEA come from the germline V gene.

V is TRBV5-1 and J is TRBJ2-7; D is ambiguous. With 0 bases removed from V and 5 bases from J, the gap between germline ends came to 15 bases. This CDR3 is built from 15 residues. Germline CDR1 reads SGHRS; CDR2 reads YFSETQ. Written as DNA, the CDR3 is TGCGCCAGCAGCTTGGCAGCGACCCAGGTCCACGAGCAGTACTTC. Translating it yields CASSLAATQVHEQYF.

The rearrangement joins TRBV11-2 to TRBJ2-7; D gene uncertain. CDR3 length equals 11 residues. V was trimmed by 0 bases and J by 7 bases, leaving 4 bases between them. Germline V lookup: CDR1 SGHAT, CDR2 FQNNGV. The CDR3 here is CASSLEGEQYF. The DNA of the CDR3 is TGTGCCAGCAGCTTAGAGGGAGAGCAGTACTTC.

This chain joins TRBV5-1 and TRBJ1-4; D is unclear. Germline V gene lookup returns CDR1 SGHRS and CDR2 YFSETQ. The length of the CDR3 is 15 residues. V shed 4 bases and J shed 0 bases, with 10 bases lying between them. For the CDR3, the DNA is TGCGCCAGCAGCCCCCGTTGGGCAACTAATGAAAAACTGTTTTTT. The encoded protein is CASSPRWATNEKLFF.

J is TRBJ2-1 and V is TRBV4-2; 15 bases are a match to TRBD2. This CDR3 contains 20 residues. CDR1 is LGHNA and CDR2 is YNFKEQ in the germline V gene. After removal of 1 base from V and 6 bases from J, the junction contained 13 bases not matched to a gene. CDR3 DNA: TGTGCCAGCAGCCAAGCTTTCGTGGGACTAGCGGGAGGAGGGGGCAATGAGCAGTTCTTC. Translating it yields CASSQAFVGLAGGGGNEQFF.

The genes are TRBV4-1 and TRBJ2-1; possible D gene TRBD2, 6 bases. The germline CDR1 and CDR2 sequences are MGHRA and YSYEKL. The CDR3 sequence is 16 residues long. Between the trimmed V and J ends, which lost 7 bases and 0 bases, there was a span of 16 bases. In nucleotides, the CDR3 is TGCGCCAGCACCCCCTTAGGGAGGAGCTCCTACAATGAGCAGTTCTTC. This translates into CASTPLGRSSYNEQFF.

This clone was detected a few times. The CDR3 coding sequence is TGTGCCACCAGGGGGCGGTTGTACACTGAAGCTTTCTTT. Its translation: CATRGRLYTEAFF. V gene TRBV6-1 combines with J gene TRBJ1-1, with 8 positions matching TRBD1. CDR1 is MNHNS and CDR2 is SASEGT in the germline V gene. The CDR3 consists of 13 residues. V was pared by 10 bases and J by 3 bases, with 7 bases of the junction left unmatched.

The rearrangement joins TRBV6-5 to TRBJ2-4; 7 nucleotides match TRBD2. The CDR3 totals 11 residues. CDR1 and CDR2 from the germline V gene are MNHEY and SVGAGI. Losses at the gene ends were 8 bases for V and 7 bases for J; bases not matched to a gene: 2. The CDR3 region is CASRRGNIQYF. Written as DNA, the CDR3 is TGTGCCAGCCGGCGGGGGAACATTCAGTACTTC.

The chain joins TRBV28 to TRBJ2-7; the D gene is possibly TRBD2 (6 bases). Trimming removed 5 bases from V and 7 bases from J, with 12 bases in between. There are 12 residues in the CDR3. The germline V gene encodes CDR1 MDHEN and CDR2 SYDVKM. The CDR3 DNA is TGTGCCAGCAGTCGGGACTTCTGGGAGCAGTACTTC. It translates to CASSRDFWEQYF.

The chain recombines TRBV5-1 with TRBJ2-1, with 9 bases lining up with TRBD2. There are 15 residues in the CDR3. V trimming: 4 bases; J trimming: 8 bases; junction bases outside the gene matches: 10. Germline-derived CDR1 and CDR2 are SGHRS and YFSETQ. The CDR3 DNA follows: TGCGCCAGCAGCATCGGACTAGCGAATTTCTATGAGCAGTTCTTC. Its protein is CASSIGLANFYEQFF.

V is TRBV30 and J is TRBJ1-6, with D perhaps matching TRBD1 (6 bases). Trimming stripped 3 bases from V and 14 bases from J, with 14 bases between. Germline values: CDR1 GTSNPN, CDR2 SVGIG (reference sequence). This CDR3 comprises 12 residues. In DNA form, the CDR3 reads TGTGCCTGGAGGGTCTCAGGGGTGACCCTCCACTTT. Translated, it gives CAWRVSGVTLHF. The variable domain in full, completed from reference TRBV30 and TRBJ1-6, reads SQTIHQWPATLVQPVGSPLSLECTVEGTSNPNLYWYRQAAGRGLQLLFYSVGIGQISSEVPQNLSASRPQDRQFILSSKKLLLSDSGFYLCAWRVSGVTLHFGNGTRLTVT.

V and J are TRBV11-1 and TRBJ2-7; 10 nucleotides agree with TRBD1. The germline V gene has CDR1 SGHAT and CDR2 FQDESV (reference sequence). This CDR3 comprises 16 residues. V was pared by 0 bases and J by 2 bases, with 4 bases of the junction left unmatched. The CDR3 here is CASSLARGTGAYEQYF. In nucleotides, the CDR3 is TGTGCCAGCAGCTTAGCGCGAGGGACAGGGGCCTACGAGCAGTACTTC.

The chain couples TRBV9 to TRBJ2-6; the D gene is possibly TRBD2 (5 bases). V was trimmed by 5 bases and J by 0 bases, leaving 15 bases between them. This CDR3 is built from 17 residues. Germline-derived CDR1 and CDR2 are SGDLS and YYNGEE. This CDR3 reads CASSASSGGSGANVLTF. The CDR3 DNA sequence: TGTGCCAGCAGTGCTTCCTCCGGAGGCTCTGGGGCCAACGTCCTGACTTTC.

The V call is TRBV19, the J call TRBJ2-1; D gene unclear. Trimming removed 7 bases at V and 0 bases at J, with 10 bases between. The germline gives CDR1 LNHDA, CDR2 SQIVND (reference sequence). CDR3 length equals 14 residues. This CDR3 is CASNYRSSYNEQFF. The CDR3 DNA is TGTGCCAGTAACTACCGGAGCTCCTACAATGAGCAGTTCTTC.

The chain links TRBV5-4 to TRBJ1-2; no firm D call. The CDR3 consists of 13 residues. With 4 bases removed from V and 7 bases from J, the gap between germline ends came to 14 bases. Germline assignment: CDR1 SGHNT and CDR2 YYREEE (reference sequence). CDR3 residues: CASSPEPGFGYTF. The CDR3 region has the DNA TGTGCCAGCAGCCCCGAGCCGGGGTTTGGCTACACCTTC.

This clone has only a few counts. J is TRBJ1-6 and V is TRBV28; D gene unclear. V lost 5 bases, J lost 9 bases, and 11 bases lay in between. CDR1 and CDR2 (germline): MDHEN, SYDVKM. CDR3 length equals 13 residues. CDR3 nucleotide sequence: TGTGCCAGCAGTGGAAGGGTGGCTTCACCCCTCCACTTT. The encoded protein is CASSGRVASPLHF.

The chain employs TRBV30 and TRBJ2-1; TRBD2 aligns across 7 bases. The trim removed 2 bases at V and 3 bases at J, leaving 4 bases unmatched. The germline CDR1 and CDR2 sequences are GTSNPN and SVGIG (reference sequence). This CDR3 has 14 residues. The CDR3 is CAWSRRGNYNEQFF. In DNA, the CDR3 is TGTGCCTGGAGTAGGCGGGGGAACTACAATGAGCAGTTCTTC. The full variable domain, in which reference TRBV30 and TRBJ2-1 provide the parts outside the CDR3, is SQTIHQWPATLVQPVGSPLSLECTVEGTSNPNLYWYRQAAGRGLQLLFYSVGIGQISSEVPQNLSASRPQDRQFILSSKKLLLSDSGFYLCAWSRRGNYNEQFFGPGTRLTVL.

This chain connects TRBV5-1 to TRBJ2-5; a weak D match, TRBD2 (5 bases). V was cut by 0 bases and J by 5 bases, with 14 bases left in between. The length of the CDR3 is 15 residues. Germline V gene data show CDR1 as SGHRS and CDR2 as YFSETQ. The CDR3 is CASSLGSTRRETQYF. CDR3 bases: TGCGCCAGCAGCTTGGGGTCTACTAGGAGGGAGACCCAGTACTTC.